The rows below give T cell receptor beta chains drawn from one sample of a study of blood T cell repertoires in COVID-19. Clones were read by immunoSEQ multiplex PCR, and TCRdb kept only the in-frame ones, dropping some. Counted here are some 150,000 clones, approximately 88% occurring once; the ten biggest clones make up over 2%. The sequencing input was peripheral blood. The receptors were gathered from a man aged 70 or older with acute or convalescent COVID-19. Both conserved end residues are part of each CDR3. Each record gives: D gene, clone size, V gene, J gene, CDR3 protein, CDR3 DNA. The D gene is left open where the match is weak. Rows give clone size only sometimes, using once, few, many, or a class for an expanded clone.

D: .
size: .
V: TRBV9
J: TRBJ2-5
CDR3: CASSVAGFQETQYF
DNA: TGTGCCAGCAGCGTAGCGGGGTTCCAAGAGACCCAGTACTTC

D: TRBD2
size: .
V: TRBV19
J: TRBJ2-3
CDR3: CASSTALTSGSPDTQYF
DNA: TGTGCCAGTAGTACCGCCCTAACTAGCGGGAGCCCAGATACGCAGTATTTT

D: TRBD2
size: once
V: TRBV9
J: TRBJ2-2
CDR3: CASSVAAGEVGELFF
DNA: TGTGCCAGCAGCGTAGCAGCGGGGGAGGTCGGGGAGCTGTTTTTT

D: .
size: .
V: TRBV9
J: TRBJ1-5
CDR3: CASSVDQDQPQHF
DNA: TGTGCCAGCAGCGTAGACCAGGATCAGCCCCAGCATTTT

D: .
size: few
V: TRBV3-1/TRBV3-2
J: TRBJ1-4
CDR3: CASSQELATNEKLFF
DNA: TGTGCCAGCAGCCAAGAGTTAGCAACTAATGAAAAACTGTTTTTT

D: .
size: once
V: TRBV5-4
J: TRBJ1-2
CDR3: CASSFGDSYGYTF
DNA: TGTGCCAGCAGCTTCGGGGATAGCTATGGCTACACCTTC

D: TRBD2
size: .
V: TRBV5-4
J: TRBJ2-5
CDR3: CASSPGTSGDQETQYF
DNA: TGTGCCAGCAGCCCTGGGACTAGCGGGGATCAAGAGACCCAGTACTTC

D: TRBD2
size: .
V: TRBV5-1
J: TRBJ2-2
CDR3: CASSLRGSENTGELFF
DNA: TGCGCCAGCAGCTTGCGCGGGAGCGAAAACACCGGGGAGCTGTTTTTT

D: TRBD1
size: .
V: TRBV28
J: TRBJ2-5
CDR3: CASSQPGTAQETQYF
DNA: TGTGCCAGCAGTCAGCCCGGGACAGCCCAAGAGACCCAGTACTTC

D: .
size: .
V: TRBV5-1
J: TRBJ1-2
CDR3: CASSLATINYGYTF
DNA: TGCGCCAGCAGCTTGGCGACTATTAACTATGGCTACACCTTC

D: .
size: once
V: TRBV5-3
J: TRBJ1-3
CDR3: CADRGPGNTIYF
DNA: TGTGCCGACCGAGGGCCTGGAAACACCATATATTTT

D: TRBD2
size: .
V: TRBV25-1
J: TRBJ2-2
CDR3: CASRKSGVSGAGELFF
DNA: TGTGCCAGCAGGAAATCGGGAGTAAGCGGGGCCGGGGAGCTGTTTTTT

D: .
size: once
V: TRBV9
J: TRBJ1-4
CDR3: CASSPRGSEKLFF
DNA: TGTGCCAGCAGCCCCCGGGGGAGTGAAAAACTGTTTTTT

D: .
size: .
V: TRBV28
J: TRBJ1-6
CDR3: CASSFGGAGNNSPLHF
DNA: TGTGCCAGCAGTTTCGGAGGGGCGGGGAATAATTCACCCCTCCACTTT

D: TRBD1
size: .
V: TRBV18
J: TRBJ2-1
CDR3: CASSPGTGGFHEQFF
DNA: TGTGCCAGCTCACCAGGGACAGGGGGATTCCATGAGCAGTTCTTC

D: .
size: .
V: TRBV18
J: TRBJ2-3
CDR3: CASSPKSAGGTYTQYF
DNA: TGTGCCAGCTCACCAAAGTCGGCCGGGGGAACGTATACGCAGTATTTT

D: TRBD1
size: once
V: TRBV3-1/TRBV3-2
J: TRBJ1-2
CDR3: CASSQRQGLGYGYTF
DNA: TGTGCCAGCAGCCAGCGACAGGGGCTCGGCTATGGCTACACCTTC

D: TRBD1
size: .
V: TRBV28
J: TRBJ2-5
CDR3: CASIGTVEETQYF
DNA: TGTGCCAGCATCGGGACAGTGGAAGAGACCCAGTACTTC

D: .
size: .
V: TRBV13
J: TRBJ2-3
CDR3: CASSLVGVTDTQYF
DNA: TGTGCCAGCAGCTTAGTAGGGGTGACCGATACGCAGTATTTT

D: TRBD1
size: .
V: TRBV9
J: TRBJ1-3
CDR3: CASSVIGGFSGNTIYF
DNA: TGTGCCAGCAGCGTCATAGGGGGCTTCTCTGGAAACACCATATATTTT

D: TRBD1
size: .
V: TRBV29-1
J: TRBJ1-4
CDR3: CSARQGLEKLFF
DNA: TGCAGCGCACGACAGGGTCTCGAGAAACTGTTTTTT

D: .
size: .
V: TRBV9
J: TRBJ2-7
CDR3: CASAPNSGNYEQYF
DNA: TGTGCCAGCGCACCAAATTCGGGGAACTACGAGCAGTACTTC

D: .
size: .
V: TRBV6-5
J: TRBJ2-7
CDR3: CASKSDSSYEQYF
DNA: TGTGCCAGCAAGTCGGACAGCTCCTACGAGCAGTACTTC

D: .
size: once
V: TRBV7-6
J: TRBJ2-5
CDR3: CASSPGPGQETQYF
DNA: TGTGCCAGCAGCCCGGGCCCGGGGCAAGAGACCCAGTACTTC

D: .
size: .
V: TRBV27
J: TRBJ2-1
CDR3: CASSKNPTADEQFF
DNA: TGTGCCAGCAGTAAAAACCCCACGGCGGATGAGCAGTTCTTC

D: .
size: many
V: TRBV24-1
J: TRBJ2-3
CDR3: CATSGGHTDTQYF
DNA: TGTGCCACCAGTGGCGGGCACACAGATACGCAGTATTTT

D: .
size: .
V: TRBV3-1/TRBV3-2
J: TRBJ1-2
CDR3: CASLSQGSKHGYTF
DNA: TGTGCCAGCCTGTCCCAGGGGAGTAAGCATGGCTACACCTTC

D: TRBD1
size: .
V: TRBV5-4
J: TRBJ2-3
CDR3: CASSPNRGPGSDTQYF
DNA: TGTGCCAGCAGCCCAAACAGGGGGCCAGGTTCAGATACGCAGTATTTT

D: .
size: once
V: TRBV15
J: TRBJ2-3
CDR3: CATSRGLLTGSTDTQYF
DNA: TGTGCCACCAGCAGAGGGCTCCTCACGGGGAGCACAGATACGCAGTATTTT

D: TRBD1
size: few
V: TRBV18
J: TRBJ1-1
CDR3: CASSPRVVGGNDDTEAFF
DNA: TGTGCCAGCTCACCAAGGGTGGTAGGGGGCAACGATGACACTGAAGCTTTCTTT

D: .
size: .
V: TRBV6-5
J: TRBJ2-4
CDR3: CASSSWANVAKNIQYF
DNA: TGTGCCAGCAGTTCTTGGGCTAACGTAGCCAAAAACATTCAGTACTTC

D: TRBD1
size: .
V: TRBV3-1/TRBV3-2
J: TRBJ2-5
CDR3: CASSQGGQALRETQYF
DNA: TGTGCCAGCAGCCAAGGGGGACAGGCCCTCAGAGAGACCCAGTACTTC

D: TRBD1
size: once
V: TRBV6-1
J: TRBJ1-5
CDR3: CASSEVGQEYGQPQHF
DNA: TGTGCCAGCAGTGAAGTGGGACAGGAGTATGGGCAGCCCCAGCATTTT

D: .
size: .
V: TRBV21-1
J: TRBJ2-4
CDR3: CASSKVKGGGEAKNIQYF
DNA: TGTGCCAGCAGCAAAGTGAAGGGAGGGGGAGAGGCCAAAAACATTCAGTACTTC

D: TRBD2
size: .
V: TRBV6-4
J: TRBJ2-7
CDR3: CASSDSGDSGSPLPFVQYF
DNA: TGTGCCAGCAGTGACTCAGGGGATAGCGGGAGCCCACTTCCTTTTGTGCAGTACTTC

D: TRBD2
size: .
V: TRBV6-5
J: TRBJ2-1
CDR3: CASRGLAGEKNEQFF
DNA: TGTGCCAGCAGGGGACTAGCGGGAGAAAAGAATGAGCAGTTCTTC

D: TRBD1
size: .
V: TRBV6-5
J: TRBJ2-7
CDR3: CASRLTGARGQYF
DNA: TGTGCCAGCAGGCTAACAGGGGCTCGCGGGCAGTACTTC